Listed below are T cell receptor beta chains from one sample, sequenced in a study of monozygotic twins with inflammatory bowel disease. Reprocessing the 5' RACE reads, TCRdb reports a single entry for every CDR3 protein and omits DNA. The sample holds roughly 320,000 distinct CDR3 sequences. The sample comprised blood. The origin of the receptors is a human donor with ulcerative colitis or Crohn's disease, or a healthy co-twin of an affected twin (not recorded which). CDR3s include the opening cysteine and the closing phenylalanine or tryptophan.

TRBV4-3,TRBJ2-7,CASSQDPGARSTYEQYF
TRBV7-9,TRBJ1-5,CASSFAGFNQPQHF
TRBV5-4,TRBJ1-4,CASSLWQSNEKLFF
TRBV6-5,TRBJ1-2,CASSSPGQGDYGYTF
TRBV28,TRBJ2-3,CAILPLGGAHQDTQYF
TRBV7-6,TRBJ2-1,CASTPNLGNEQFF
TRBV9,TRBJ2-3,CASSIGLAGRSTDTQYF
TRBV20-1,TRBJ2-5,CSASPKRGRQETQYF
TRBV2,TRBJ1-4,CASRAGTVNEKLFF
TRBV6-5,TRBJ2-7,CASSNPGEQYF
TRBV24-1,TRBJ1-5,CATSDSAGSRQPQHF
TRBV10-3,TRBJ2-7,CAISESRGEQYF
TRBV20-1,TRBJ2-7,CSAQTGQGDNEQYF
TRBV19,TRBJ2-7,CASSIVFSYEQYF
TRBV5-1,TRBJ2-1,CASSRTGNEQFF
TRBV10-3,TRBJ1-1,CAISESMTKSGAFF
TRBV4-3,TRBJ1-2,CASSQDLRSRASYGYTF
TRBV5-1,TRBJ2-7,CTSSLEGASSFQEQYF
TRBV7-3,TRBJ2-1,CASSLMGGQRYNEQFF
TRBV19,TRBJ1-3,CASSKDRDTNTIYF
TRBV10-1,TRBJ2-5,CASSDSGIQYF
TRBV20-1,TRBJ2-6,CSAYHSSGANVLTF
TRBV5-1,TRBJ2-2,CASSGGTSGYTGELFF
TRBV7-2,TRBJ2-7,CASSFNGGTGDKTQYF
TRBV20-1,TRBJ2-6,CSASRAGRGAGANVLTF
TRBV14,TRBJ2-1,CASSQAPGVNEQFF
TRBV6-1,TRBJ2-3,CASREGWSASPLDTQYF
TRBV15,TRBJ1-5,CATSRDLGGLKPQHF
TRBV20-1,TRBJ2-7,CSASNEYEQYF
TRBV24-1,TRBJ2-1,CATDGYKVGEQFF
TRBV6-2/TRBV6-3,TRBJ2-1,CASSPGTSGSVQFF
TRBV9,TRBJ1-3,CASSVAPQTGGNTIYF
TRBV12-3/TRBV12-4,TRBJ2-3,CASSLGGGADTQYF
TRBV6-2/TRBV6-3,TRBJ2-1,CASSYVGEQFF
TRBV29-1,TRBJ2-7,CSASQAGGPNEQYF
TRBV6-1,TRBJ2-3,CASSANWGSDTQYF
TRBV12-3/TRBV12-4,TRBJ2-3,CASSFLEGPTDTQYF
TRBV5-1,TRBJ2-1,CASSLDSASIEQFF
TRBV20-1,TRBJ2-7,CSATVSGPYEQYF
TRBV5-1,TRBJ2-1,CASTLGTSGINEQFF
TRBV28,TRBJ1-5,CASSPSGEGYQPQHF
TRBV5-1,TRBJ2-7,CASSLALAAKTYEQYF
TRBV5-1,TRBJ2-6,CASSLMTVSGANVLTF